There are a few counts of the clone carrying this T cell receptor beta chain. Its matching antigen is unknown. CDR3 length: 14 amino acids. Unmatched junction bases numbered 7, after V lost 7 bases and J lost 1 base. Germline-derived CDR1 and CDR2 are MRHNA and SNTAGT. Regions amplified from RNA transcripts were the TCR beta CDR3 regions. When the TCR CDR3 underwent first-round RT-PCR, the HTBI primer set was used. TCRdb reanalysed the multiplex PCR reads using MiXCR and keeps one entry per CDR3 protein. The sample records 400,000 to 500,000 distinct CDR3 sequences, about an eighth being singletons. The entry originates in a study of T cells in Graves' hyperthyroidism and ophthalmopathy. Study in general: Blood was drawn when the patient was first diagnosed and still untreated.

Overall study findings and caveats: Among thyroid clonotypes expanded above 0.001, most also appeared in blood. Stable hyperthyroidism was told apart from ophthalmopathy by a model built on 13 V-J features.

The PBMCs were taken from around 10 ml of fresh peripheral blood. The V gene is TRBV6-4, the J gene TRBJ2-7, with 7 bases that match TRBD2. The source of this sequence is a woman younger than 30 with Graves' hyperthyroidism. The sample taken for sequencing was blood. The CDR3 loop reads CASKEREWSYEQYF. The CDR3 DNA reads TGTGCCAGCAAGGAGCGGGAATGGTCCTACGAGCAGTACTTC.